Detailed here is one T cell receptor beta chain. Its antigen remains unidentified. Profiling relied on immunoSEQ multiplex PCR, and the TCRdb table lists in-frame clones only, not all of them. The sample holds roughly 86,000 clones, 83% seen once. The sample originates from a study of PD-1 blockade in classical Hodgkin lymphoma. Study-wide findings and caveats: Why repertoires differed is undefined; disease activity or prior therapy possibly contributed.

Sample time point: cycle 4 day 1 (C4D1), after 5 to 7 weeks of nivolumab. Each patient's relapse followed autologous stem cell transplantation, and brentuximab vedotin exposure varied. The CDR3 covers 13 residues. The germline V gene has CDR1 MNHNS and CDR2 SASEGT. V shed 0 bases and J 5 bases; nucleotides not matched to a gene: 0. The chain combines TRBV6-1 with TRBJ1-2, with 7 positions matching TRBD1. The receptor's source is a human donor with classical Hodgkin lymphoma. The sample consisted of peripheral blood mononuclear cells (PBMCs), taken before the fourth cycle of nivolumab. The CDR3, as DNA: TGTGCCAGCAGTGAAGCGGGACAGTATGGCTACACCTTC. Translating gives CASSEAGQYGYTF.